The 16 T cell receptor beta chains reported below all come from one sample, sequenced in a study of blood T cell repertoires in COVID-19. Measured with immunoSEQ multiplex PCR; TCRdb has only the in-frame clones, and not every one. This sample has approximately 160,000 clones, with about four fifths found just once. Sample: peripheral blood. The receptors shown here come from a man between 18 and 35 years old with active or convalescent COVID-19.

The CDR3 sequence is CASSLNLGQFNGYTF. The CDR3 DNA reads as TGTGCCAGCAGCTTAAATCTTGGGCAGTTCAATGGCTACACCTTC. This chain links TRBV7-9 with TRBJ1-2; D remains ambiguous. V lost 2 bases and J lost 6, with 16 bases in between. CDR3 length equals 15 residues. CDR1 and CDR2 (germline): SEHNR, FQNEAQ (reference sequence).

This clone was detected only once. The CDR3 reads CASRPVAGGLYNEQFF. In nucleotides, the CDR3 is TGTGCCAGCAGGCCGGTGGCGGGGGGATTATACAATGAGCAGTTCTTC. The chain joins TRBV7-8 to TRBJ2-1, with 8 bases lining up with TRBD2. CDR1 is SGHVS, CDR2 FQNEAQ, per germline. V lost 6 bases, J lost 4 bases, and 11 bases stayed unmatched. The CDR3 length is 16 residues.

The gene calls are TRBV5-1 and TRBJ1-4; possible D gene TRBD1, 6 bases. This CDR3 has 15 amino acids. V lost 4 bases and J 5 bases, leaving 15 bases between the germline ends. CDR1 is SGHRS, CDR2 YFSETQ, per germline. CDR3 sequence (DNA): TGCGCCAGCAGCGGAATGACAGGAGGAAATGAAAAACTGTTTTTT. It translates to CASSGMTGGNEKLFF. Variable domain in full (rest from reference TRBV5-1 and TRBJ1-4): KAGVTQTPRYLIKTRGQQVTLSCSPISGHRSVSWYQQTPGQGLQFLFEYFSETQRNKGNFPGRFSGRQFSNSRSEMNVSTLELGDSALYLCASSGMTGGNEKLFFGSGTQLSVL.

The chain uses TRBV6-4 and TRBJ1-2, with D tentatively TRBD1 (6 bases). The CDR3 covers 15 residues. With 1 base removed from V and 4 bases from J, the gap between germline ends came to 13 bases. Germline V CDR1 and CDR2: MRHNA, SNTAGT. The CDR3 coding sequence is TGTGCCAGCAGTGACTTGGCCCAGGGGCCCTATGGCTACACCTTC. As protein: CASSDLAQGPYGYTF.

The chain uses TRBV7-9 and TRBJ1-1; possible D gene TRBD1, 5 bases. V shed 5 bases and J shed 0 bases, with 19 bases lying between them. The germline V gene has CDR1 SEHNR and CDR2 FQNEAQ (reference sequence). The CDR3 runs 17 residues. The CDR3 spells CASSPGHGLLMNTEAFF. The CDR3 nucleotides are TGTGCCAGCAGCCCAGGGCACGGCTTGCTCATGAACACTGAAGCTTTCTTT. Supplemented by reference TRBV7-9 and TRBJ1-1, the full variable domain reads DTGVSQNPRHKITKRGQNVTFRCDPISEHNRLYWYRQTLGQGPEFLTYFQNEAQLEKSRLLSDRFSAERPKGSFSTLEIQRTEQGDSAMYLCASSPGHGLLMNTEAFFGQGTRLTVV.

This chain links TRBV28 with TRBJ1-2, with no clear D. From germline, CDR1 is MDHEN and CDR2 SYDVKM. Trimming took 6 bases from V and 6 from J, leaving 11 bases between them. This CDR3 contains 12 residues. CDR3 sequence (DNA): TGTGCCAGCAGCCTCCCACAGAATGGCTACACCTTC. This gives the protein CASSLPQNGYTF.

The V gene is TRBV19, the J gene TRBJ1-6, with a possible D match to TRBD1 (6 bases). The ends were cut back, 6 bases at V and 9 bases at J, with 21 bases in the middle. The CDR3 contains 16 residues. CDR1 and CDR2 from the germline V gene are LNHDA and SQIVND (reference sequence). The CDR3 DNA reads TGTGCCAGTAGCTTACAGGGTGGCGTGGCGGTTTCACCCCTCCACTTT. Protein product: CASSLQGGVAVSPLHF.

The V gene is TRBV4-1, the J gene TRBJ1-2, with TRBD1 as a possible D gene (5 bases). The V and J ends lost 3 bases and 2 bases respectively, with 19 bases between them. This CDR3 comprises 17 residues. Germline V gene sequence: CDR1 MGHRA, CDR2 YSYEKL. CDR3 loop: CASSHPSTADSNYGYTF. As DNA, the CDR3 is TGCGCCAGCAGCCACCCTTCGACAGCCGACTCAAACTATGGCTACACCTTC.

The chain couples TRBV18 to TRBJ1-2; 7 nucleotides agree with TRBD1. The length of the CDR3 is 16 residues. Germline V lookup: CDR1 KGHSH, CDR2 LQKENI. V gave up 2 bases and J gave up 6 bases; unmatched junction bases: 12. This CDR3 is CASSPIKQGTLDGYTF. CDR3 nucleotide sequence: TGTGCCAGCTCACCAATCAAACAGGGGACGTTAGATGGCTACACCTTC.

The genes are TRBV7-9 and TRBJ2-1, with 10 nucleotides matching TRBD1. V gave up 7 bases and J gave up 5 bases; unmatched junction bases: 14. CDR3 size: 17 residues. Germline V gene lookup returns CDR1 SEHNR and CDR2 FQNEAQ (reference sequence). In nucleotides, the CDR3 is TGTGCCAGCAACAACTACCCCCGGGACAGGGGTAACAATGAGCAGTTCTTC. Translated: CASNNYPRDRGNNEQFF. Together with reference TRBV7-9 and TRBJ2-1, the CDR3 gives the full variable domain: DTGVSQNPRHKITKRGQNVTFRCDPISEHNRLYWYRQTLGQGPEFLTYFQNEAQLEKSRLLSDRFSAERPKGSFSTLEIQRTEQGDSAMYLCASNNYPRDRGNNEQFFGPGTRLTVL.

The CDR3, as DNA: TGTGCCACCAGCTCACGGGGGAGTATTTCCTACGAGCAGTACTTC. It yields the protein CATSSRGSISYEQYF. This sequence joins TRBV15 and TRBJ2-7, with a weak D call TRBD2 (6 bases). Per germline, CDR1 LNHNV and CDR2 YYDKDF (reference sequence). The CDR3 spans 15 residues. Trimming removed 5 bases at V and 1 base at J, with 15 bases between.

The sample holds a few counts of this clone. This chain links TRBV6-6 with TRBJ2-7, with D possibly matching TRBD2 (6 bases). The CDR3 contains 13 residues. Trimming removed 6 bases at V and 6 bases at J, with 15 bases between. Germline loops: CDR1 MNHNY, CDR2 SVGAGI (reference sequence). The CDR3 nucleotides read TGTGCCAGCAGGCCACAGGAGGAGGGCGAGCAGTACTTC. Residues: CASRPQEEGEQYF.

The chain has TRBV7-6 and TRBJ2-2, with D hard to call. The V end was cut by 5 bases, the J end by 0 bases, with 13 bases between. CDR1 and CDR2 (germline): SGHVS, FNYEAQ. This CDR3 spans 16 amino acids. The CDR3 sequence: CASSPRTTSNTGELFF. In DNA form, the CDR3 reads TGTGCCAGCAGCCCCCGAACTACCTCGAACACCGGGGAGCTGTTTTTT.

This chain uses TRBV19 with TRBJ2-5; 8 positions agree with TRBD1. Per the germline V gene, CDR1 is LNHDA and CDR2 is SQIVND (reference sequence). The ends lost 5 bases at V and 5 bases at J; junction bases unmatched: 10. The CDR3 consists of 15 residues. CDR3 coding DNA: TGTGCCAGTAGTGCCCGACAGGGGTGGGAGGAGACCCAGTACTTC. It codes for CASSARQGWEETQYF.

The V gene is TRBV19, the J gene TRBJ1-2, with D possibly being TRBD1 (6 bases). The CDR3 extends over 14 amino acids. In germline, CDR1 is LNHDA, CDR2 SQIVND (reference sequence). Trimming cost V 5 bases and J 3 bases, with 13 bases left between them. The CDR3 sequence: CASSLRGRDYGYTF. CDR3 sequence (DNA): TGTGCCAGTAGTCTCAGGGGTCGGGACTATGGCTACACCTTC.

This clone occurred a few times. This chain links TRBV5-6 with TRBJ1-6; no reliable D call. The V and J ends lost 0 bases and 5 bases respectively, with 6 bases between them. Germline CDR1 is SGHDT and CDR2 is YYEEEE. The CDR3 length is 14 residues. The CDR3 DNA reads TGTGCCAGCAGCTTGGTACAGAATAATTCACCCCTCCACTTT. It encodes CASSLVQNNSPLHF.